This T cell receptor beta chain derives from a study of blood T cell repertoires in COVID-19. Study as a whole: Samples taken during acute and convalescent COVID-19 were collected in the United States, Italy and Spain. From T cells, B-cell-depleted T cells, or PBMCs came the material, which was cDNA or gDNA.

The V end lost 2 bases, the J end lost 1 base, and 13 bases lay between the germline ends. Germline assignment: CDR1 MNHEY and CDR2 SMNVEV (reference sequence). The CDR3 is made up of 16 amino acids. Per the original methods: Reference gene primer amplification in the assay estimated nucleated cell counts. Assay used: immunoSEQ multiplex PCR; TCRdb lists only in-frame clones, some missing. V, J and clone size are those of that table, while D and trimming were read from the DNA. The data show about 230,000 clones, over 80% seen once. This TCR was sampled from a man aged 35-49 years with acute or convalescent COVID-19. The V gene is TRBV27, the J gene TRBJ2-3; possibly TRBD1 for D (7 bases). Material: peripheral blood. The CDR3 DNA reads as TGTGCCAGCAGTTTAGGGGGGACAGTCGGCACAGATACGCAGTATTTT. Encoded protein: CASSLGGTVGTDTQYF.